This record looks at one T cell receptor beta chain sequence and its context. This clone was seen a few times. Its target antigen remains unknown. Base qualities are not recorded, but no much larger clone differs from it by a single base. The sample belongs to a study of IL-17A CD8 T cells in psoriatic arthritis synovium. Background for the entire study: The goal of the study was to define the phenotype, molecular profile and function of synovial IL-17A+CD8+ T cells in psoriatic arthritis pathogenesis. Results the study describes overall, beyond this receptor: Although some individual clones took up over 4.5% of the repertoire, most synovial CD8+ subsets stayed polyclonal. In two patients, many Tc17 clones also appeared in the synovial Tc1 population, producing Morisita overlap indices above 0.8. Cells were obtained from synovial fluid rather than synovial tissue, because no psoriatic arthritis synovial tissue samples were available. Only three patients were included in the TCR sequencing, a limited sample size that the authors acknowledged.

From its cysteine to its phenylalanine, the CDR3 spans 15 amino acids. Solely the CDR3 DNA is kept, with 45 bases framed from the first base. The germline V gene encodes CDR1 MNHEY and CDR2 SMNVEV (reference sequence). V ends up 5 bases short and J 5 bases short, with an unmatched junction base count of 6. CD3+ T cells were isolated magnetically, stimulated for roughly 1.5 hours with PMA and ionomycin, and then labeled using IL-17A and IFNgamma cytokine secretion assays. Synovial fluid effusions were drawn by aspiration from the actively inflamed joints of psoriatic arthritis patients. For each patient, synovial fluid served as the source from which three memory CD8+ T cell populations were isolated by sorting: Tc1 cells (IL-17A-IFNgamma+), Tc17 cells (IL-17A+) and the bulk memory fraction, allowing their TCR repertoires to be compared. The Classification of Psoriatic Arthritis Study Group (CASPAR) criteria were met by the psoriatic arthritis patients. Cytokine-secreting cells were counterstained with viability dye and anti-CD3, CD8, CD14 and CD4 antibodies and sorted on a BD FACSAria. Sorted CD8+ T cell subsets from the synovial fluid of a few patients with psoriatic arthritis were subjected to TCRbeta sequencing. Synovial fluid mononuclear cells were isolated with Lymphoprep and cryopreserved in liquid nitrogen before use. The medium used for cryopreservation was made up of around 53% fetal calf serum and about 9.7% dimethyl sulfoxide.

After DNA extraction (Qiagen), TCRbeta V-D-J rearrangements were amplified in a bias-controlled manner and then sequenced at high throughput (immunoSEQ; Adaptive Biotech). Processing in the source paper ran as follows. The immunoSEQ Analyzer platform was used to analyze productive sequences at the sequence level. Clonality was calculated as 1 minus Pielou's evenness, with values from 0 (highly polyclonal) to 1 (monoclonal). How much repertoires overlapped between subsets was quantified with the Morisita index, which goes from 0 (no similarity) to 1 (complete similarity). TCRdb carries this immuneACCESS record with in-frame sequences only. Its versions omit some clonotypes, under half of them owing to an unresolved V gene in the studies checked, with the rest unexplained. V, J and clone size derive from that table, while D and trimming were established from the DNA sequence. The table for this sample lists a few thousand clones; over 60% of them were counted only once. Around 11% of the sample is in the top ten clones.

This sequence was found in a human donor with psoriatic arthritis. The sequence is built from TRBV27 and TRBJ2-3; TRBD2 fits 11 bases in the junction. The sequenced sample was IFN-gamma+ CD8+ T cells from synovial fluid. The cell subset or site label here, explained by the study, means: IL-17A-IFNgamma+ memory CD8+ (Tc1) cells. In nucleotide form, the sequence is TGTGCCAGCAGTAATCCGACTAGCGGGATAGATACGCAGTATTTT. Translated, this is CASSNPTSGIDTQYF.